The 18 T cell receptor beta chains given below trace back to one sample, sequenced in a study of shared T cell receptors in the human thymus. The protocol was immunoSEQ multiplex PCR, while the TCRdb copy is restricted to in-frame clones and leaves out a portion. The sample holds more than 550,000 clones, around 87% seen once. The data were also submitted as part of a second study, on human thymus T cells.

The sample was thymocytes. The receptors were gathered from a boy younger than two with a congenital heart defect.

This chain connects TRBV19 to TRBJ2-5; D is perhaps TRBD2 (5 bases). V gave up 3 bases and J gave up 2 bases, with 13 bases separating them. The V gene's germline CDR1 is LNHDA and CDR2 SQIVND (reference sequence). The CDR3 runs to 15 residues. This CDR3 is CASSIREEPQETQYF. CDR3 DNA sequence: TGTGCCAGTAGTATTCGGGAAGAGCCTCAAGAGACCCAGTACTTC.

V gene TRBV10-2 combines with J gene TRBJ1-1; TRBD1 is a possible D gene (6 bases). CDR3 size: 14 residues. Per germline, CDR1 WSHSY and CDR2 SAAADI. The V gene lost 6 bases and the J gene lost 5 bases, with 16 bases spanning the gap. The CDR3 sequence: CASRGARGRTEAFF. In nucleotides, the CDR3 is TGCGCCAGCAGGGGGGCGAGAGGGAGAACTGAAGCTTTCTTT.

The rearrangement joins TRBV5-5 to TRBJ1-1; tentative D call: TRBD1 (5 bases). Germline CDR1 is SGHKS and CDR2 is YYEKEE (reference sequence). The CDR3 totals 15 residues. The V end lost 4 bases, the J end lost 5 bases, and 18 bases lay between the germline ends. The CDR3: CASSPLTSGSTEAFF. The CDR3 DNA sequence: TGTGCCAGCAGCCCCTTAACATCAGGGTCGACTGAAGCTTTCTTT.

The chain carries TRBV4-2 and TRBJ2-5; maybe TRBD2 (5 bases). Germline V CDR1 and CDR2: LGHNA, YNFKEQ. The CDR3 sequence is 14 residues long. V lost 1 base and J lost 5, with 11 bases in between. The CDR3 nucleotides are TGTGCCAGCAGCCAAGGACCGACGGGGGAGACCCAGTACTTC. It translates to CASSQGPTGETQYF.

This clone occurred once. The rearrangement links TRBV4-3 to TRBJ1-1; D remains ambiguous. The V and J ends lost 4 bases and 2 bases respectively, with 14 bases between them. CDR3 length: 15 residues. The germline V gene has CDR1 LGHNA and CDR2 YSLEER. The CDR3 DNA reads as TGCGCCAGCAGCCTTAAGGAGCATGCCAACACTGAAGCTTTCTTT. Translation: CASSLKEHANTEAFF.

This chain links TRBV30 with TRBJ2-2; perhaps TRBD2 as D (7 bases). The ends were cut back, 0 bases at V and 3 bases at J, with 14 bases in the middle. The CDR3 runs to 16 residues. Looked up from germline, CDR1 is GTSNPN and CDR2 is SVGIG (reference sequence). The CDR3 sequence is CAWSVGGGVDTGELFF. The DNA for the CDR3 is TGTGCCTGGAGTGTAGGGGGGGGCGTGGACACCGGGGAGCTGTTTTTT.

This clone was detected a few times. One end of the junction varies from germline; a read error may be responsible. This chain links TRBV6-5 with TRBJ2-6; D not resolved. The CDR3 runs 14 residues. Per the germline V gene, CDR1 is MNHEY and CDR2 is SVGAGI. The CDR3 DNA reads TGTGCCAACAGTGGCTCCTCTGGGGCCAACGTCCTGACTTTC. It translates to CANSGSSGANVLTF.

V and J are TRBV29-1 and TRBJ2-1; 10 bases are shared with TRBD1. CDR3 length equals 15 residues. V lost 0 bases, J lost 8 bases, and 7 bases stayed unmatched. CDR1 is SQVTM and CDR2 is ANQGSEA in the germline V gene. In DNA form, the CDR3 reads TGCAGCGTTGAAGACCCCGGACAGGGGGGGGATGAGCAGTTCTTC. It specifies CSVEDPGQGGDEQFF.

The chain employs TRBV6-5 and TRBJ1-2; possible D gene TRBD1, 5 bases. Trimming removed 4 bases at V and 4 bases at J, with 16 bases between. Germline CDR1 and CDR2: MNHEY and SVGAGI. CDR3 length: 15 amino acids. CDR3 region: CASSSVPSQAYGYTF. As DNA, the CDR3 is TGTGCCAGCAGTTCTGTGCCCTCACAGGCCTATGGCTACACCTTC.

The J gene is TRBJ1-1, the V gene TRBV7-6; a possible D gene is TRBD1 (6 bases). The CDR3 is 17 amino acids. Germline V lookup: CDR1 SGHVS, CDR2 FNYEAQ. Trimming cost V 4 bases and J 1 base, with 19 bases left between them. CDR3 residues: CASSSRPGTFTNTEAFF. The CDR3 DNA follows: TGTGCCAGCAGCTCCCGTCCCGGGACATTTACGAACACTGAAGCTTTCTTT.

The chain recombines TRBV27 with TRBJ1-1; D call uncertain. V dropped 3 bases and J dropped 0 bases, with 14 bases sitting between them. In germline, CDR1 is MNHEY, CDR2 SMNVEV (reference sequence). The CDR3 is 16 residues long. The CDR3 loop reads CASSFGIPGMNTEAFF. CDR3 bases: TGTGCCAGCAGTTTCGGGATTCCGGGGATGAACACTGAAGCTTTCTTT.

The CDR3: CASSLSRGRGTENYGYTF. DNA of the CDR3: TGTGCCAGCAGTTTAAGCCGCGGGAGAGGTACAGAGAACTATGGCTACACCTTC. The rearrangement links TRBV28 to TRBJ1-2; no reliable D call. The germline V gene has CDR1 MDHEN and CDR2 SYDVKM. The V and J ends lost 2 bases and 2 bases respectively, with 21 bases between them. This CDR3 has 18 amino acids.

This clone appeared a few times. The CDR3 loop is CASSPIRQFNEKLFF. The CDR3 DNA is TGTGCCAGCAGCCCTATCCGACAGTTTAATGAAAAACTGTTTTTT. The rearrangement uses TRBV6-5 and TRBJ1-4; D is perhaps TRBD1 (5 bases). The length of the CDR3 is 15 residues. Trimming took off 6 bases at V and 4 bases at J, with 15 bases between the two ends. Germline loops: CDR1 MNHEY, CDR2 SVGAGI.

J is TRBJ1-6 and V is TRBV27; D ambiguous. With 2 bases removed from V and 7 bases from J, the gap between germline ends came to 15 bases. The CDR3 length is 16 residues. Germline V CDR1 and CDR2: MNHEY, SMNVEV (reference sequence). The CDR3: CASSLIGGRGNSPLHF. As DNA, the CDR3 is TGTGCCAGCAGTTTAATCGGAGGCCGGGGAAATTCACCCCTCCACTTT.

This chain joins TRBV15 and TRBJ2-5; TRBD2 aligns across 9 bases. The V gene's germline CDR1 is LNHNV and CDR2 YYDKDF (reference sequence). V gave up 0 bases and J gave up 3 bases; unmatched junction bases: 11. The length of the CDR3 is 18 residues. For the CDR3, the DNA is TGTGCCACCAGCAGAGATGACGCGGGACTAGCCGGTAAAGAGACCCAGTACTTC. It translates to CATSRDDAGLAGKETQYF.

CDR3 protein: CASRQGAVWGSPLHF. The CDR3 DNA is TGTGCCAGCCGACAGGGGGCGGTCTGGGGTTCACCCCTCCACTTT. The rearrangement links TRBV27 to TRBJ1-6; 10 nucleotides line up with TRBD1. After removal of 8 bases from V and 9 bases from J, the junction contained 10 bases not matched to a gene. Germline lookup yields CDR1 MNHEY and CDR2 SMNVEV (reference sequence). CDR3 length: 15 residues.

V usage is TRBV4-3 and J usage is TRBJ1-2; 7 bases are shared with TRBD1. The trim removed 0 bases at V and 5 bases at J, leaving 15 bases unmatched. The germline CDR1 and CDR2 sequences are LGHNA and YSLEER. The CDR3 has 18 amino acids. CDR3 amino acids: CASSQERGQGSSEYGYTF. In DNA form, the CDR3 reads TGCGCCAGCAGCCAAGAGAGGGGGCAGGGAAGTTCTGAATATGGCTACACCTTC.

The chain is built from TRBV9 and TRBJ1-2; 10 bases agree with TRBD1. The CDR3 has 16 residues. V lost 0 bases to trimming and J lost 3 bases; unmatched junction nucleotides: 5. CDR1 is SGDLS and CDR2 is YYNGEE in the germline V gene. The CDR3, as DNA: TGTGCCAGCAGCGTAGGACCAGGGACAGGGGACTATGGCTACACCTTC. It translates to CASSVGPGTGDYGYTF.